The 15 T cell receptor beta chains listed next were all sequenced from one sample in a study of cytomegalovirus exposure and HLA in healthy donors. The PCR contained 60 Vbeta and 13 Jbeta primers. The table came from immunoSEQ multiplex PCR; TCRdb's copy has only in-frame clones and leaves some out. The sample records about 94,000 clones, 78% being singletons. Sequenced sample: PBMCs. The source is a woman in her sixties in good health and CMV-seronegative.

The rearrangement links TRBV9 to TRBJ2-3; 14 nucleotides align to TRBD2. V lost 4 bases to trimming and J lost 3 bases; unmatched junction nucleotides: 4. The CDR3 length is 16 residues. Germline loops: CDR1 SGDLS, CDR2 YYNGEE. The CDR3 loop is CASSHGTSGRTDTQYF. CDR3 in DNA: TGTGCCAGCAGCCACGGGACTAGCGGGAGAACAGATACGCAGTATTTT. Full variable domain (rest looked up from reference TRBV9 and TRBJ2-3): DSGVTQTPKHLITATGQRVTLRCSPRSGDLSVYWYQQSLDQGLQFLIQYYNGEERAKGNILERFSAQQFPDLHSELNLSSLELGDSALYFCASSHGTSGRTDTQYFGPGTRLTVL.

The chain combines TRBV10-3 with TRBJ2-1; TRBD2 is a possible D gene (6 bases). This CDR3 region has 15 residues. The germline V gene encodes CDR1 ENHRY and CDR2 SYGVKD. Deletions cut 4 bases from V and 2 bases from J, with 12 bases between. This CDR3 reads CAISGEDLTYNEQFF. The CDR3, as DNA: TGTGCCATCAGTGGGGAGGACTTAACCTACAATGAGCAGTTCTTC.

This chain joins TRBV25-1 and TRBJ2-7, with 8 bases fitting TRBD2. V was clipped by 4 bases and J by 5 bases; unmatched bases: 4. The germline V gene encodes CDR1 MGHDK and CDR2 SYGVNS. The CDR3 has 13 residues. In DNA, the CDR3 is TGTGCCAGCAGTGCGGGGGGGGGCGACGAGCAGTACTTC. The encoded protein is CASSAGGGDEQYF.

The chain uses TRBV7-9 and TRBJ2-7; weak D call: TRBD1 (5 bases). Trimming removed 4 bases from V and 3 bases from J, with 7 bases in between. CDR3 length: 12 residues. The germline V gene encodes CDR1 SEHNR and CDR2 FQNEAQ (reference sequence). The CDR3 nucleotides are TGTGCCAGCAGCTCGACAGTCTACGAGCAGTACTTC. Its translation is CASSSTVYEQYF.

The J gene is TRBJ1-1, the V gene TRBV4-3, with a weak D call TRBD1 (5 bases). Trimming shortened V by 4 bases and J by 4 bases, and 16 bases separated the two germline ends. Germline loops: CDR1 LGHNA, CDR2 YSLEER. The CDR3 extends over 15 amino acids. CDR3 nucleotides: TGCGCCAGCAGCCGGCTGCCTACAGGTCTCACTGAAGCTTTCTTT. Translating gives CASSRLPTGLTEAFF.

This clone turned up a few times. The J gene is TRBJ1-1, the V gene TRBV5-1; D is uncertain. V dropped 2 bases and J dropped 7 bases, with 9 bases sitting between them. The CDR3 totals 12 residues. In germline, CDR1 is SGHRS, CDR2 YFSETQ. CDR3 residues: CASSFAGVEAFF. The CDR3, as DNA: TGCGCCAGCAGCTTCGCGGGCGTTGAAGCTTTCTTT.

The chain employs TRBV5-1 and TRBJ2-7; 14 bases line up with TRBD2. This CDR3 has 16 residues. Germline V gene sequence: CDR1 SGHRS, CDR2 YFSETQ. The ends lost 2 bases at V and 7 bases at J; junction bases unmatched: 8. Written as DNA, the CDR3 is TGCGCCAGCAGCTTTGGACTAGCGGGAGGAGAGGCTGAGCAGTACTTC. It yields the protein CASSFGLAGGEAEQYF.

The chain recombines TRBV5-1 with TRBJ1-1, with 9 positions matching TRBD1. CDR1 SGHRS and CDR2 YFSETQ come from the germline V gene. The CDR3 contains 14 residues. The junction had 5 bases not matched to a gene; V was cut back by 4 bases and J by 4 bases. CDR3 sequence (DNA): TGCGCCAGCAGCCCCTCGACAGGGGGCACTGAAGCTTTCTTT. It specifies CASSPSTGGTEAFF.

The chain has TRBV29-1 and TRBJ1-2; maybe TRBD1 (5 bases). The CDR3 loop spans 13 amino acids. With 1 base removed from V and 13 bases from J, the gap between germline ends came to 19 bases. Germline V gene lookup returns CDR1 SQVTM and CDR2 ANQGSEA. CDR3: CSVEVGGAGTLTF. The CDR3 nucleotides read TGCAGCGTTGAAGTCGGGGGAGCAGGAACTCTCACCTTC.

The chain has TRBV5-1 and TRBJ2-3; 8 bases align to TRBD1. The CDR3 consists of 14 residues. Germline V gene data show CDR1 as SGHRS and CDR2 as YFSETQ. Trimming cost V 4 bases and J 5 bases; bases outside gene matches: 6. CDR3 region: CASSLGQGGDTQYF. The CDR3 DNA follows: TGCGCCAGCAGCCTAGGACAGGGCGGAGATACGCAGTATTTT.

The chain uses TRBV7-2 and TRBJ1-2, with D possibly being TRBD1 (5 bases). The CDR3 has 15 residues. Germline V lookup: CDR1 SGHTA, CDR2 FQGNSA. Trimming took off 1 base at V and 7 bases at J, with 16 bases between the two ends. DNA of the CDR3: TGTGCCAGCAGCTTAGGCCGAGAGGGGCGGGGTGGCTACACCTTC. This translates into CASSLGREGRGGYTF.

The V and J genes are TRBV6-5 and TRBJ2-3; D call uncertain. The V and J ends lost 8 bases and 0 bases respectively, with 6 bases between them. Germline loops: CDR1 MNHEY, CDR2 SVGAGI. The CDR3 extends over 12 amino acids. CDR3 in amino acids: CASGFSTDTQYF. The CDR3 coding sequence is TGTGCCAGCGGCTTCAGCACAGATACGCAGTATTTT.

For the CDR3, the DNA is TGTGCCAGTAGTCAACCCATGGGCAGGTTCACCCCTTCTGGAAACACCATATATTTT. As protein: CASSQPMGRFTPSGNTIYF. The chain has TRBV19 and TRBJ1-3; D not certain. This CDR3 has 19 amino acids. Per the germline V gene, CDR1 is LNHDA and CDR2 is SQIVND (reference sequence). V shed 5 bases and J shed 1 base, with 24 bases lying between them.

The CDR3 spells CASITGTGILGGQNEQFF. The DNA for the CDR3 is TGTGCCAGCATAACCGGGACAGGGATACTTGGGGGCCAAAATGAGCAGTTCTTC. This rearrangement joins TRBV28 to TRBJ2-1, with 9 bases fitting TRBD1. CDR1 is MDHEN and CDR2 is SYDVKM in the germline V gene. Unmatched junction bases numbered 20, after V lost 7 bases and J lost 7 bases. This CDR3 comprises 18 residues.

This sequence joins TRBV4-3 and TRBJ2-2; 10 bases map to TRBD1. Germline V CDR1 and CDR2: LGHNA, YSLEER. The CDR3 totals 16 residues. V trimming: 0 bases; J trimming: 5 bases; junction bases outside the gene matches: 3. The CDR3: CASSQDGTGDTGELFF. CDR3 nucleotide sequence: TGCGCCAGCAGCCAAGATGGGACAGGGGATACCGGGGAGCTGTTTTTT.